This passage covers 32 T cell receptor beta chains from one sample sequenced in a study of HIV-infected patients and healthy controls. Follow-up blood was drawn about 14 weeks, roughly three months, after antiretroviral therapy began. All unsorted peripheral T cells were captured because whole blood was used without fractionation. Around 450 ng RNA was reverse transcribed with alpha and beta constant-region primers. Each of the alpha and beta chains got its own library through chain-specific third strand synthesis with indices. TCRdb called the 5' RACE reads again in MiXCR, with one record for every CDR3 protein. The sample records fewer than 350 distinct CDR3 sequences, roughly 79% being singletons. The sequencing here drew on blood, taken during antiretroviral therapy. The receptors come from an adult with HIV infection.

With respect to this clonotype: This beta chain lies outside the target of a library built for alpha chains; its clone size means little. The chain joins TRBV12-3 or TRBV12-4 to TRBJ2-1; possibly TRBD1 for D (5 bases). CDR3 length equals 14 residues. V was clipped by 10 bases and J by 8 bases, with 21 bases between them. The CDR3 region has the DNA TGTGCCACCTATAGGGGTCACGGAATCTATGAGCAGTTCTTC. Its protein is CATYRGHGIYEQFF.

About this clonotype: This beta chain represents an off-target read in a library built for alpha chains; its size is of limited meaning. The DNA of the CDR3 is TGTGCCAGCAGTATACAGGGATCCCCCTACGAGCAGTACTTC. It is translated as CASSIQGSPYEQYF. The rearrangement uses TRBV27 and TRBJ2-7; possibly TRBD1 for D (6 bases). CDR1 and CDR2 (germline): MNHEY, SMNVEV (reference sequence). V lost 5 bases, J lost 2 bases, and 13 bases lay in between. This CDR3 contains 14 residues.

Notes on this clonotype: This beta chain slipped into a library made for alpha chains as a stray read, so its size is not meaningful. The CDR3 spells CASSPGTVNTEAFF. The CDR3 DNA reads as TGTGCCAGTAGTCCTGGGACGGTGAACACTGAAGCTTTCTTT. V usage is TRBV19 and J usage is TRBJ1-1, with a possible D match to TRBD1 (5 bases). V lost 5 bases, J lost 0 bases, and 10 bases lay in between. This CDR3 region has 14 residues. The V gene's germline CDR1 is LNHDA and CDR2 SQIVND (reference sequence).

This clonotype was seen only a few times. A library prepared for alpha chains yielded this beta chain as an off-target read; its size is of little meaning. The J gene is TRBJ1-1, the V gene TRBV7-2, with 7 bases that match TRBD1. The CDR3 is 15 residues long. CDR1 and CDR2 from the germline V gene are SGHTA and FQGNSA. Trimming took 0 bases from V and 6 from J; bases not matched to a gene: 7. CDR3 sequence reads: CASSLALGQDPEAFF. The CDR3 region has the DNA TGTGCCAGCAGCTTAGCCCTAGGACAGGACCCTGAAGCTTTCTTT.

To note about this clonotype: Being off target in a library aimed at alpha chains, this beta chain has a size of little meaning. The chain couples TRBV6-1 to TRBJ2-7; D might be TRBD1 or TRBD2, each matching 5 bases. The V gene's germline CDR1 is MNHNS and CDR2 SASEGT. Trimming removed 3 bases from V and 0 bases from J, with 9 bases in between. The CDR3 contains 14 residues. The CDR3 loop reads CASSESGASYEQYF. CDR3 DNA sequence: TGTGCCAGCAGTGAGTCCGGGGCCTCCTACGAGCAGTACTTC.

To note about this clonotype: Because the library targeted alpha chains, this beta chain is an off-target read whose size means little. The J gene is TRBJ2-1, the V gene TRBV4-3, with D possibly TRBD2 on 6 matching bases. V was cut by 0 bases and J by 8 bases, with 11 bases left in between. CDR3 length: 14 residues. Germline V CDR1 and CDR2: LGHNA, YSLEER. CDR3 sequence: CASSQEGRRDEQFF. DNA for the CDR3: TGCGCCAGCAGCCAAGAGGGGAGGAGGGATGAGCAGTTCTTC.

A word on this clonotype: This beta chain came through as a stray read in a library set up for alpha chains, and its size says little. The genes are TRBV12-3 or TRBV12-4 and TRBJ2-7; 10 positions match TRBD1. This CDR3 has 14 amino acids. After removal of 3 bases from V and 4 bases from J, the junction contained 3 bases not matched to a gene. The CDR3 DNA sequence: TGTGCCAGCAGTTTTCAGGGACAGGGGTACGAGCAGTACTTC. The encoded protein is CASSFQGQGYEQYF.

This clonotype was recorded once. Because this beta chain is a stray read in a library intended to capture alpha chains, its abundance should not be given much weight. The chain employs TRBV7-6 and TRBJ2-1; 7 positions agree with TRBD2. The CDR3 length is 14 residues. Unmatched junction bases numbered 2, after V lost 4 bases and J lost 2 bases. Germline lookup yields CDR1 SGHVS and CDR2 FNYEAQ. The CDR3 loop reads CASSWGGPYNEQFF. Written as DNA, the CDR3 is TGTGCCAGCAGCTGGGGGGGTCCCTACAATGAGCAGTTCTTC. The entire variable domain, with the rest obtained from reference TRBV7-6 and TRBJ2-1, is as follows: GAGVSQSPRYKVTKRGQDVALRCDPISGHVSLYWYRQALGQGPEFLTYFNYEAQQDKSGLPNDRFSAERPEGSISTLTIQRTEQRDSAMYRCASSWGGPYNEQFFGPGTRLTVL.

A word on this clonotype: This beta chain is a stray read from a library made for alpha chains; its abundance is not meaningful. The chain couples TRBV24-1 to TRBJ2-1; no firm D call. Trimming took 5 bases from V and 1 from J, leaving 8 bases between them. Germline CDR1 KGHDR, CDR2 SFDVKD. The CDR3 is 14 amino acids. CDR3 residues: CATSVGQSYNEQFF. Written as DNA, the CDR3 is TGTGCCACCAGTGTTGGTCAGTCCTACAATGAGCAGTTCTTC.

Of note for this clonotype: Being off target in a library aimed at alpha chains, this beta chain has a size of little meaning. The chain joins TRBV7-3 to TRBJ2-1, with TRBD2 matching 7 bases. The germline gives CDR1 SGHTA, CDR2 FQGTGA. This CDR3 has 16 amino acids. Unmatched junction bases numbered 16, after V lost 5 bases and J lost 9 bases. CDR3 DNA sequence: TGTGCCAGCAGCCTCCAAATAGGGCGGGAGAAGGGTGAGCAGTTCTTC. It is translated as CASSLQIGREKGEQFF.

Notes on this clonotype: Since it is a stray read in a library aimed at alpha chains, this beta chain has a size that is not meaningful. The V call is TRBV28, the J call TRBJ1-1; 8 bases fit TRBD1. The V gene end was trimmed by 4 bases and the J gene end by 11 bases; junction bases not matched to a gene: 12. The germline V gene has CDR1 MDHEN and CDR2 SYDVKM. The CDR3 contains 14 residues. DNA of the CDR3: TGTGCCAGCAGTTCTCCGACAGGGGATGTTAAGGCTTTCTTT. Translation gives CASSSPTGDVKAFF.

Turning to this clonotype: The library was prepared for alpha chains; this beta chain is a stray read, so its frequency means little. The CDR3: CASSHLTSGLGDTQYF. In DNA form, the CDR3 reads TGTGCCAGCAGTCATTTGACTAGCGGGTTGGGAGATACGCAGTATTTT. The chain carries TRBV6-5 and TRBJ2-3; TRBD2 matches at 10 bases. Germline V CDR1 and CDR2: MNHEY, SVGAGI. The CDR3 is made up of 16 amino acids. J was trimmed by 5 bases and V by 5 bases; bases with no gene match: 10.

Of note for this clonotype: The library was built for alpha chains, so this beta chain is an off-target read and its size means little. The V and J genes are TRBV28 and TRBJ2-7, with D perhaps matching TRBD1 (5 bases). The CDR3 has 15 amino acids. Trimming stripped 4 bases from V and 5 bases from J, with 18 bases between. Germline-derived CDR1 and CDR2 are MDHEN and SYDVKM. CDR3 sequence (DNA): TGTGCCAGCAGTTGGTCCCCAAGCAGGGTACACGAGCAGTACTTC. Protein sequence: CASSWSPSRVHEQYF.

For this clonotype: With the library built for alpha chains, this beta chain is off target and its frequency is not meaningful. CDR3 DNA sequence: TGTGCCAGCAGCCAAGATCCCGGGGTTCCACCCCTCCACTTT. It codes for CASSQDPGVPPLHF. V gene TRBV14 combines with J gene TRBJ1-6, with D unclear. The CDR3 is 14 amino acids. Germline CDR1 reads SGHDN; CDR2 reads FVKESK. V lost 0 bases and J 11 bases, leaving 11 bases between the germline ends.

As regards this clonotype: The library was prepared for alpha chains; this beta chain is a stray read, so its frequency means little. This rearrangement joins TRBV6-5 to TRBJ2-1; possibly TRBD1 for D (5 bases). V shed 0 bases and J shed 7 bases, with 10 bases lying between them. The CDR3 runs to 14 residues. The germline CDR1 and CDR2 sequences are MNHEY and SVGAGI. This CDR3 is CASSYSNGANEQFF. CDR3 nucleotide sequence: TGTGCCAGCAGTTACTCGAATGGGGCGAATGAGCAGTTCTTC.

In the case of this clonotype: Because this beta chain is a stray read in a library intended to capture alpha chains, its abundance should not be given much weight. CDR3 in DNA: TGTGCCAGTAGTGTGAAAGCAGCGGGGATTGAGCAGTTCTTC. Its translation is CASSVKAAGIEQFF. This chain joins TRBV19 and TRBJ2-1; 7 positions agree with TRBD2. The CDR3 totals 14 residues. Trimming at V came to 5 bases and at J to 9 bases, leaving 10 bases not matched to a gene. CDR1 is LNHDA, CDR2 SQIVND, per germline (reference sequence).

For this clonotype: For a library built for alpha chains, this beta chain is a stray read; little rests on its size. V is TRBV12-3 or TRBV12-4 and J is TRBJ2-3; D not certain. The germline V and J ends were trimmed by 3 bases and 1 base, with 5 bases remaining between them. This CDR3 comprises 13 residues. CDR3 region: CASSLAGTDTQYF. The CDR3, as DNA: TGTGCCAGCAGTTTGGCCGGCACAGATACGCAGTATTTT.

With regard to this clonotype: This beta chain came through as a stray read in a library set up for alpha chains, and its size says little. DNA for the CDR3: TGCGCCAGCAGCCCGACAGGGGAAGCCTACGAGCAGTACTTC. Amino acid sequence: CASSPTGEAYEQYF. The V and J genes are TRBV4-3 and TRBJ2-7, with 8 bases identical to TRBD1. J was trimmed by 2 bases and V by 4 bases; bases with no gene match: 4. This CDR3 region has 14 residues. Germline lookup yields CDR1 LGHNA and CDR2 YSLEER.

Turning to this clonotype: This beta chain turned up in a library designed for alpha chains; as an off-target read, its abundance says little. This chain links TRBV14 with TRBJ2-1; no firm D call. CDR1 SGHDN and CDR2 FVKESK come from the germline V gene. There are 13 residues in the CDR3. Trimming cost V 1 base and J 6 bases, with 7 bases left between them. CDR3: CASSQGLGNEQFF. The DNA for the CDR3 is TGTGCCAGCAGCCAAGGCCTGGGCAATGAGCAGTTCTTC.

As to this clonotype: A library prepared for alpha chains yielded this beta chain as an off-target read; its size is of little meaning. This rearrangement joins TRBV4-3 to TRBJ2-3; D is uncertain. V was cut by 1 base and J by 2 bases, with 10 bases left in between. The germline gives CDR1 LGHNA, CDR2 YSLEER. This CDR3 has 15 amino acids. The DNA for the CDR3 is TGCGCCAGCAGCCAAGGGGGTTTCCCCACAGATACGCAGTATTTT. This sequence encodes CASSQGGFPTDTQYF.

About this clonotype itself: The size of this beta chain means little, since it is a stray read in a library made for alpha chains. The chain couples TRBV3-1 to TRBJ1-4; D remains unclear. In germline, CDR1 is LGHDT, CDR2 YNNKEL (reference sequence). The CDR3 spans 15 residues. V shed 5 bases and J shed 0 bases, with 10 bases lying between them. Written as DNA, the CDR3 is TGTGCCAGCAGCGTAGACCTATCAACTAATGAAAAACTGTTTTTT. It translates to CASSVDLSTNEKLFF.

Points on this clonotype: The size of this beta chain means little, since it is a stray read in a library made for alpha chains. The V gene is TRBV4-1, the J gene TRBJ2-7; 9 nucleotides line up with TRBD1. The CDR3 has 14 amino acids. V shed 4 bases and J 3 bases; nucleotides not matched to a gene: 4. The germline V gene encodes CDR1 MGHRA and CDR2 YSYEKL. The CDR3 nucleotides read TGCGCCAGCAGCCCGGGACAGGGTATCTACGAGCAGTACTTC. As protein: CASSPGQGIYEQYF.

As concerns this clonotype: Since it is a stray read in a library aimed at alpha chains, this beta chain has a size that is not meaningful. The chain has TRBV6-2 or TRBV6-3 and TRBJ2-4; TRBD2 aligns across 7 bases. Germline trimming cut 3 bases from V and 2 bases from J; bases unmatched to any gene: 7. CDR3 length: 16 residues. Per the germline V gene, CDR1 is MNHEY and CDR2 is SVGEGT. CDR3 DNA sequence: TGTGCCAGCAGTTATCGGCAGGGAGGGACCAAAAACATTCAGTACTTC. Its protein is CASSYRQGGTKNIQYF.

To note about this clonotype: This beta chain is an unintended read in a library built for alpha chains; its size means little. This chain joins TRBV4-2 and TRBJ1-5; D gene uncertain. The CDR3 is made up of 14 amino acids. Germline V gene data show CDR1 as LGHNA and CDR2 as YNFKEQ. V was shortened by 1 base and J by 4 bases, with 8 bases between the two germline ends. The CDR3 spells CASSQVAGNQPQHF. The CDR3 nucleotides are TGTGCCAGCAGCCAAGTTGCGGGAAATCAGCCCCAGCATTTT.

As regards this clonotype: This beta chain is off target for a library built for alpha chains, so its abundance means little. The V call is TRBV19, the J call TRBJ2-5; 7 bases are shared with TRBD1. The V and J ends lost 5 bases and 0 bases, in that order; junction bases with no gene match: 3. CDR1 is LNHDA and CDR2 is SQIVND in the germline V gene (reference sequence). The CDR3 consists of 14 residues. CDR3: CASSQGQNQETQYF. CDR3 nucleotides: TGTGCCAGTAGTCAGGGACAGAACCAAGAGACCCAGTACTTC.

As concerns this clonotype: Since it is a stray read in a library aimed at alpha chains, this beta chain has a size that is not meaningful. The rearrangement links TRBV7-2 to TRBJ2-3; 12 bases line up with TRBD1. CDR3 length: 19 residues. Germline-derived CDR1 and CDR2 are SGHTA and FQGNSA. Trimming cost V 2 bases and J 4 bases; bases outside gene matches: 13. DNA of the CDR3: TGTGCCAGCAGCTTAATGTTGTCAAGGGGACAGGGGGCCGCAGATACGCAGTATTTT. Amino acids: CASSLMLSRGQGAADTQYF. The full variable domain, rest sourced from reference TRBV7-2 and TRBJ2-3, is GAGVSQSPSNKVTEKGKDVELRCDPISGHTALYWYRQSLGQGLEFLIYFQGNSAPDKSGLPSDRFSAERTGGSVSTLTIQRTQQEDSAVYLCASSLMLSRGQGAADTQYFGPGTRLTVL.

This clonotype was recorded a few times. Since it is a stray read in a library aimed at alpha chains, this beta chain has a size that is not meaningful. The rearrangement links TRBV13 to TRBJ1-1; a weak D match, TRBD1 (5 bases). The ends were cut back, 0 bases at V and 4 bases at J, with 9 bases in the middle. The germline V gene encodes CDR1 PRHDT and CDR2 FYEKMQ (reference sequence). The CDR3 extends over 14 amino acids. CDR3 sequence (DNA): TGTGCCAGCAGCTTAGGAGAGGGGTTCACTGAAGCTTTCTTT. Translating gives CASSLGEGFTEAFF.

With regard to this clonotype: This beta chain represents an off-target read in a library built for alpha chains; its size is of limited meaning. CDR3 in amino acids: CASRDFGGAEETQYF. The CDR3 nucleotides are TGTGCCAGCAGAGATTTCGGGGGGGCCGAGGAGACCCAGTACTTC. The V and J genes are TRBV2 and TRBJ2-5; 8 nucleotides match TRBD2. Germline lookup yields CDR1 SNHLY and CDR2 FYNNEI. V lost 6 bases to trimming and J lost 5 bases; unmatched junction nucleotides: 11. CDR3 length equals 15 residues.

As to this clonotype: This beta chain came through as a stray read in a library set up for alpha chains, and its size says little. The chain is built from TRBV10-3 and TRBJ2-5; D is uncertain. Germline CDR1 reads ENHRY; CDR2 reads SYGVKD. The CDR3 length is 13 residues. V dropped 6 bases and J dropped 3 bases, with 11 bases sitting between them. CDR3 DNA sequence: TGTGCCATCAGCGCGCCAACAAAAGAGACCCAGTACTTC. Residues: CAISAPTKETQYF.

In the case of this clonotype: Because the library targeted alpha chains, this beta chain is an off-target read whose size means little. The chain recombines TRBV7-8 with TRBJ1-1; unclear D gene. Trimming stripped 8 bases from V and 1 base from J, with 11 bases between. Germline CDR1 is SGHVS and CDR2 is FQNEAQ. The CDR3 is 13 amino acids. This chain's CDR3 is CASYPDPNTEAFF. Written as DNA, the CDR3 is TGTGCCAGCTACCCGGACCCGAACACTGAAGCTTTCTTT.

A word on this clonotype: This beta chain came through as a stray read in a library set up for alpha chains, and its size says little. The chain employs TRBV19 and TRBJ1-5, with unresolved D. The CDR3 has 15 amino acids. Germline CDR1 and CDR2: LNHDA and SQIVND (reference sequence). V was trimmed by 7 bases and J by 0 bases, leaving 13 bases between them. CDR3 sequence: CASTLEGYSNQPQHF. DNA for the CDR3: TGTGCCAGTACCCTGGAGGGTTATAGCAATCAGCCCCAGCATTTT.

Worth noting for this clonotype: As an off-target read in a library built for alpha chains, this beta chain has a frequency of little significance. J is TRBJ1-1 and V is TRBV6-1, with a weak D call TRBD1 (6 bases). The CDR3 extends over 13 amino acids. Germline-derived CDR1 and CDR2 are MNHNS and SASEGT. V lost 10 bases to trimming and J lost 1 base, with 13 bases between them. The CDR3 sequence is CATWVRGNTEAFF. The CDR3 region has the DNA TGTGCCACCTGGGTCAGGGGGAACACTGAAGCTTTCTTT.